This TCR beta chain emerged from a study of shared clonotypes between healthy human individuals. CDR3 size: 22 residues. The ends were cut back, 3 bases at V and 1 base at J, with 34 bases in the middle. Germline V gene data show CDR1 as MDHEN and CDR2 as SYDVKM. Profiling relied on immunoSEQ multiplex PCR, and the TCRdb table lists in-frame clones only, not all of them. The sample has hundreds of thousands of clones, under 80% seen once. The TCR was taken from a woman aged 25 to 39 in good health. The material sequenced was memory CD4+ T cells sorted from blood. The sample's subset: CD45RA-negative fraction. V is TRBV28 and J is TRBJ2-7; D is uncertain. CDR3 coding DNA: TGTGCCAGCAGTTTTACTTCTCCCTTCACGCGAGAATCGAAACCTACTTCCTACGAGCAGTACTTC. This codes for CASSFTSPFTRESKPTSYEQYF.